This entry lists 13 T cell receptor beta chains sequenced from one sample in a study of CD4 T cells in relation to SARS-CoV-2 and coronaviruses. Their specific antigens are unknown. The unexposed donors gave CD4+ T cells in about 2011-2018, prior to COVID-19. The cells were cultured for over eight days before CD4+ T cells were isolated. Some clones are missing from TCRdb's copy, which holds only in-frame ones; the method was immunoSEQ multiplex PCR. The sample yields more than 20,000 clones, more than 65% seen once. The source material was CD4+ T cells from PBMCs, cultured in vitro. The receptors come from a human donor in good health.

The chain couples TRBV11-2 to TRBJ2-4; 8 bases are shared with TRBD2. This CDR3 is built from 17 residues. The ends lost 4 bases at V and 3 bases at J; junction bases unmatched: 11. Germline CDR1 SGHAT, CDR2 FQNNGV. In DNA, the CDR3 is TGTGCCAGCAGCTCCCTAGCGGGCCCCTCAGGCAAAAACATTCAGTACTTC. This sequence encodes CASSSLAGPSGKNIQYF.

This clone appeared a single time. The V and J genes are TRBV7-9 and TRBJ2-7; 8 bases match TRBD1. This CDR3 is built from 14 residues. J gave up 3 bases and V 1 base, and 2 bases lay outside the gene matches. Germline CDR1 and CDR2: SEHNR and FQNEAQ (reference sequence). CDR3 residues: CASSLGTGLYEQYF. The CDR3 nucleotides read TGTGCCAGCAGCTTAGGGACAGGGCTCTACGAGCAGTACTTC.

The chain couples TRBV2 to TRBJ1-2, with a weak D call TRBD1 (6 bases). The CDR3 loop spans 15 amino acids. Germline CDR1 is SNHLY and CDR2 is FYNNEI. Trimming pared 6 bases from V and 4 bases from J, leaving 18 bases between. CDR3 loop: CASRTGISFGYGYTF. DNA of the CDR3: TGTGCCAGCAGAACAGGGATTAGTTTTGGCTATGGCTACACCTTC. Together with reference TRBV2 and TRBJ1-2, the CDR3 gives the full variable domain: EPEVTQTPSHQVTQMGQEVILRCVPISNHLYFYWYRQILGQKVEFLVSFYNNEISEKSEIFDDQFSVERPDGSNFTLKIRSTKLEDSAMYFCASRTGISFGYGYTFGSGTRLTVV.

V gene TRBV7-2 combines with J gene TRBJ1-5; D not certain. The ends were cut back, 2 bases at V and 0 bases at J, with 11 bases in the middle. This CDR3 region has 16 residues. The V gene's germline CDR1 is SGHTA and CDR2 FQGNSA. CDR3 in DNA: TGTGCCAGCAGCTTATTTTCTGGCATTAGCAATCAGCCCCAGCATTTT. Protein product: CASSLFSGISNQPQHF.

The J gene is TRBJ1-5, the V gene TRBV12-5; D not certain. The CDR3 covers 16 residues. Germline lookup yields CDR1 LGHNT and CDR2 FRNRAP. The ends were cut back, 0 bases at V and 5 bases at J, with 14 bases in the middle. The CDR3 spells CASGLVVSRAHQPQHF. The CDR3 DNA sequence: TGTGCTAGTGGTTTGGTAGTTTCCCGGGCCCATCAGCCCCAGCATTTT.

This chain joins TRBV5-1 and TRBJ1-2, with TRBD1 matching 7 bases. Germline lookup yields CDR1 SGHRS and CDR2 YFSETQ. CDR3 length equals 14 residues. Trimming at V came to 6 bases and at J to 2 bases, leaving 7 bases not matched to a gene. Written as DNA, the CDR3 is TGCGCCAGCAAGCGGGACAGTGGGAACTATGGCTACACCTTC. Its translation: CASKRDSGNYGYTF.

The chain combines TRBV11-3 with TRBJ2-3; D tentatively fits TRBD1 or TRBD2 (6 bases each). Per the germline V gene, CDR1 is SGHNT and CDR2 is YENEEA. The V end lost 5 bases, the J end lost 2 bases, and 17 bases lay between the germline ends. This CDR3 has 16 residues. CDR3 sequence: CASSLNPGATTDTQYF. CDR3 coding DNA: TGTGCCAGCAGCCTCAATCCGGGGGCGACCACAGATACGCAGTATTTT.

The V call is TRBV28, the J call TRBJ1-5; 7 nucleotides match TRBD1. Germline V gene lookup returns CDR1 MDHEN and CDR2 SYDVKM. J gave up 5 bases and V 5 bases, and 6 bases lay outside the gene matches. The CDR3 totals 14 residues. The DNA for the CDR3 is TGTGCCAGCAGTCAGAACAGGGGATATCAGCCCCAGCATTTT. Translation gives CASSQNRGYQPQHF.

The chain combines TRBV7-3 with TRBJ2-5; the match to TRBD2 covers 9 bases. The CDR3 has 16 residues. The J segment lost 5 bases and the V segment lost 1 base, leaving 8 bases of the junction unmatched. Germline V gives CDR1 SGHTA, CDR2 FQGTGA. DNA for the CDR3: TGTGCCAGCAGCTTAAAGCCTAGCGGGACATATGAGACCCAGTACTTC. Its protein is CASSLKPSGTYETQYF.

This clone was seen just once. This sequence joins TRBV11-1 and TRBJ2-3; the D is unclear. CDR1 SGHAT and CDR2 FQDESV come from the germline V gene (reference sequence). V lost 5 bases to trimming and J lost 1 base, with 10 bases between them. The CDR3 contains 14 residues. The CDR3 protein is CASSIHLGTDTQYF. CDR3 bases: TGTGCCAGCAGCATCCATCTTGGCACAGATACGCAGTATTTT.

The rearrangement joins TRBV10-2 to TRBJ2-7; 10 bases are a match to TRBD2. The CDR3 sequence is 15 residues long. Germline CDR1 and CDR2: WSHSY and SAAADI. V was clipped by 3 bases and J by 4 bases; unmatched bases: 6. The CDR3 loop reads CASSEVAGGGYEQYF. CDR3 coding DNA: TGCGCCAGCAGTGAAGTAGCGGGGGGCGGTTACGAGCAGTACTTC.

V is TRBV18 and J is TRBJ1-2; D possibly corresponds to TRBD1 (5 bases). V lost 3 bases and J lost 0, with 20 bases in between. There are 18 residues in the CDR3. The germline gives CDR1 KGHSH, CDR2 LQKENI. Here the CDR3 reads CASSPGPLGAASNYGYTF. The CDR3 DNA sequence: TGTGCCAGCTCACCCGGGCCCCTCGGGGCAGCGTCTAACTATGGCTACACCTTC.

The CDR3 DNA reads TGTGCCAGCAGGGTGGACGGGGGCCGGAGTGAGCAGTTCTTC. Residues: CASRVDGGRSEQFF. This sequence joins TRBV6-5 and TRBJ2-1; D is possibly TRBD1 or TRBD2 (6 bases each). The V end was cut by 6 bases, the J end by 9 bases, with 18 bases between. Germline CDR1 is MNHEY and CDR2 is SVGAGI. The CDR3 loop spans 14 amino acids.